This is a list of T cell receptor beta chains from one sample in a study of blood T cell repertoires in COVID-19. Only in-frame clones appear in the TCRdb table, and some are missing; sequencing was by immunoSEQ multiplex PCR. This sample has 99,000 or so clones; almost 90% occur once, and the top ten carry roughly 2%. The sample consisted of peripheral blood. The receptors derive from a man aged 50 to 60 with COVID-19, enrolled during active disease. Each CDR3 is given with its conserved first and last residue. Each record gives: D gene, clone size, J gene, V gene, CDR3 DNA, CDR3 protein. A D gene is named only where the DNA matches it firmly. Clone size is given for some rows only: seen once, a few or many times, or a class if the clone is expanded.

TRBD1	.	TRBJ1-6	TRBV3-1/TRBV3-2	TGTGCCAGCAGCCAGGGACAGGATAATTCACCCCTCCACTTT	CASSQGQDNSPLHF
.	few	TRBJ1-6	TRBV5-1	TGCGCCAGCAGAGGAGACAGGCGAGGGTCCTATAATTCACCCCTCCACTTT	CASRGDRRGSYNSPLHF
TRBD1	.	TRBJ1-1	TRBV5-5	TGTGCCAGCAGCTCATGGACAGGGACTGAAGCTTTCTTT	CASSSWTGTEAFF
TRBD1	.	TRBJ1-2	TRBV28	TGTGCCAGCAGAGGGACAGGGGTCCGTCATGGCTACACCTTC	CASRGTGVRHGYTF
TRBD1	few	TRBJ1-1	TRBV11-2	TGTGCCAGCAGCTACAACAGGGGTCTCGGCACTGAAGCTTTCTTT	CASSYNRGLGTEAFF
.	.	TRBJ2-7	TRBV5-1	TGCGCCAGCAGCTTGACAGGGTCCTACGAGCAGTACTTC	CASSLTGSYEQYF
.	.	TRBJ1-5	TRBV25-1	TGTGCCAGCAGTGAATTACGAGAGGATCAGCCCCAGCATTTT	CASSELREDQPQHF
.	.	TRBJ2-2	TRBV21-1	TGTGCCAGCAGCAATTCCGGGACAGGGGCCACCGGGGAGCTGTTTTTT	CASSNSGTGATGELFF
.	once	TRBJ2-1	TRBV7-2	TGTGCCAGCAGCTCAGGGTACGGCAATGAGCAGTTCTTC	CASSSGYGNEQFF
.	once	TRBJ1-2	TRBV5-5	TGTGCCAGCAGCTTGCTGGGGGCCAACTATGGCTACACCTTC	CASSLLGANYGYTF
TRBD2	.	TRBJ2-2	TRBV6-2/TRBV6-3	TGTGCCAGCAGTGGAGCGGGGATCGACACCGGGGAGCTGTTTTTT	CASSGAGIDTGELFF
TRBD1	.	TRBJ1-1	TRBV7-7	TGTGCTAGCAGCCCACAACAGGGGGCCACTGAAGCTTTCTTT	CASSPQQGATEAFF
.	.	TRBJ1-2	TRBV19	TGTGCCAGTAGTACTAGAGGACGGGATTCGGGCTACACCTTC	CASSTRGRDSGYTF
.	.	TRBJ1-2	TRBV19	TGTGCCACCCACGCCGCTGGCGGCCAATACTATGGCTACACCTTC	CATHAAGGQYYGYTF
.	.	TRBJ2-2	TRBV6-4	TGTGCCAGCAGCCAGGGGTCCGGGGAGCTGTTTTTT	CASSQGSGELFF
.	.	TRBJ1-4	TRBV19	TGTGCCAGTAGTATGGTTATAACAGGGAACGAAAAACTGTTTTTT	CASSMVITGNEKLFF
.	.	TRBJ2-3	TRBV7-3	TGTGCCAGCAGCCCAGGGGGGAGCTCAGATACGCAGTATTTT	CASSPGGSSDTQYF
.	.	TRBJ2-1	TRBV6-2/TRBV6-3	TGTGCCAGCAGTGCGTTGGACAGCTTCCCTCAGAATGAGCAGTTCTTC	CASSALDSFPQNEQFF
.	.	TRBJ2-5	TRBV11-3	TGTGCCAGCAGCGGCGGGGATGAGACCCAGTACTTC	CASSGGDETQYF
TRBD2	.	TRBJ2-1	TRBV5-4	TGTGCCAGCAGCTTATCCGGGACTAGCAATGAGCAGTTCTTC	CASSLSGTSNEQFF
.	.	TRBJ1-3	TRBV10-3	TGTGCAAGCGGCCAAAACAGGGAAAACACCATATATTTT	CASGQNRENTIYF
.	.	TRBJ1-1	TRBV12-3/TRBV12-4	TGTGCCAGCAGTTTTCGTGGAGTTACTGAAGCTTTCTTT	CASSFRGVTEAFF
.	.	TRBJ2-3	TRBV10-3	TGTGCCATCAGATTTCAGAGCACAGATACGCAGTATTTT	CAIRFQSTDTQYF
.	.	TRBJ1-6	TRBV5-6	TGTGCCAGCACGCGGGGAACGTGGGATTCACCCCTCCACTTT	CASTRGTWDSPLHF
TRBD1	.	TRBJ1-5	TRBV19	TGTGCCAGTAGTATTGGACAGGGGGTTCAGCCCCAGCATTTT	CASSIGQGVQPQHF
TRBD1	.	TRBJ1-5	TRBV10-3	TGTGCCAGCCGACAGGGGAATCAGCCCCAGCATTTT	CASRQGNQPQHF
.	.	TRBJ1-5	TRBV2	TGTGCCAGCAGTCAGCGGGGAGGCCTAGGCAATCAGCCCCAGCATTTT	CASSQRGGLGNQPQHF
.	.	TRBJ2-3	TRBV6-6	TGTGCCAGCAGTTCGGGGAGCGATACGCAGTATTTT	CASSSGSDTQYF
TRBD1	.	TRBJ2-5	TRBV6-6	TGTGCCAGCAGTTACGGTGGACAGGGAACGGCGGAGACCCAGTACTTC	CASSYGGQGTAETQYF
TRBD2	.	TRBJ2-3	TRBV29-1	TGCAGCGTTGGGACTAGCGGGGGGAGCACAGATACGCAGTATTTT	CSVGTSGGSTDTQYF
.	.	TRBJ2-3	TRBV3-1/TRBV3-2	TGTGCCAGCAGCCAACCGGGGGGCGACACAGATACGCAGTATTTT	CASSQPGGDTDTQYF
.	.	TRBJ2-1	TRBV7-9	TGTGCCAGCAGCGCCCTGGGGGCCGCGTTCTTC	CASSALGAAFF
.	.	TRBJ2-3	TRBV5-1	TGCGCCAGCAGCTTGGCCGCCAGGTGGGCAGATACGCAGTATTTT	CASSLAARWADTQYF
.	.	TRBJ2-1	TRBV10-1	TGCGCCAGCTCAGGACAGCCCTACAATGAGCAGTTCTTC	CASSGQPYNEQFF
.	once	TRBJ1-4	TRBV5-1	TGCGCCAGCAGTGGGGACATGGACGGTCTTAATGAAAAACTGTTTTTT	CASSGDMDGLNEKLFF
TRBD1	.	TRBJ1-2	TRBV10-3	TGTGCCATCAGTAGGACAGGAGTTTATGGCTACACCTTC	CAISRTGVYGYTF
TRBD2	.	TRBJ2-3	TRBV10-3	TGTGCCATCAGTGCAAGACTAGCGGGGGACACAGATACGCAGTATTTT	CAISARLAGDTDTQYF
.	few	TRBJ1-5	TRBV7-9	TGTGCCAGCAGCCCCGTTGGGGCGGGCAATCAGCCCCAGCATTTT	CASSPVGAGNQPQHF
.	.	TRBJ2-1	TRBV14	TGTGCCAGCAGCCTAGCCGGCGGGACAGCTTACAATGAGCAGTTCTTC	CASSLAGGTAYNEQFF
.	.	TRBJ2-7	TRBV5-8	TGTGCCAGCAGAACCTCTGACACCATAACCTTCTACGAGCAGTACTTC	CASRTSDTITFYEQYF